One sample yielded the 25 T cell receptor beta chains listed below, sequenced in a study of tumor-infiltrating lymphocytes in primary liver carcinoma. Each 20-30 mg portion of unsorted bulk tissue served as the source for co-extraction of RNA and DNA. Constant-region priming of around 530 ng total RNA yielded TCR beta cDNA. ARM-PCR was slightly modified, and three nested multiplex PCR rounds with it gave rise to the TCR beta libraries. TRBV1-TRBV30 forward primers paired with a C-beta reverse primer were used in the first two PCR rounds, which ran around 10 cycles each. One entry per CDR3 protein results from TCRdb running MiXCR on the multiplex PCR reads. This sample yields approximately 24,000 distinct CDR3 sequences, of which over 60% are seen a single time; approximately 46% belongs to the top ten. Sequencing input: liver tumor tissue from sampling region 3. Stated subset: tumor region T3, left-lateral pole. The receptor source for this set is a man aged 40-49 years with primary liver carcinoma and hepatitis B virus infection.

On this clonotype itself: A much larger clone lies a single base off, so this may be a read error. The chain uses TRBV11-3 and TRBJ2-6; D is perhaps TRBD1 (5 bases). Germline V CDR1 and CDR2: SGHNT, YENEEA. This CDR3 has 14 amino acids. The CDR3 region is CVSSDRAGANVLIF. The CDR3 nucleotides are TGTGTCAGCAGCGACAGAGCTGGGGCCAACGTCCTGATTTTC.

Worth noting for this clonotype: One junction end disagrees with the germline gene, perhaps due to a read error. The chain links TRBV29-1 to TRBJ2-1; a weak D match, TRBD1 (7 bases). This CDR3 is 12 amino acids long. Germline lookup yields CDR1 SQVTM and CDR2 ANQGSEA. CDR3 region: CSVRQGGNEQLF. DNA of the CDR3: TGCAGCGTCCGACAGGGAGGTAATGAGCAGCTTTTC.

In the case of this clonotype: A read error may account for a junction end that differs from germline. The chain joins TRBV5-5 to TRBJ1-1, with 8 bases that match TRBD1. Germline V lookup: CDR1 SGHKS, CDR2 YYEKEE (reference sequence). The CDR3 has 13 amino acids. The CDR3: CANSLDRGTETFF. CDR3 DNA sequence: TGTGCCAACAGCTTAGACAGGGGCACTGAAACTTTCTTT.

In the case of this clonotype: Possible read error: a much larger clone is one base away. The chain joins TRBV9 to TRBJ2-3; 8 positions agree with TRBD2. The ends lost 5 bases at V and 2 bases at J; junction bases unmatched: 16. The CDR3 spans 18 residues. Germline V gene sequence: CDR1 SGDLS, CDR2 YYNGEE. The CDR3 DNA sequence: TGTGCCAGCAGTCGCGGGTCCGCGGGAGGTACTCACACAGATACGCAGTATTTT. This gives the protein CASSRGSAGGTHTDTQYF.

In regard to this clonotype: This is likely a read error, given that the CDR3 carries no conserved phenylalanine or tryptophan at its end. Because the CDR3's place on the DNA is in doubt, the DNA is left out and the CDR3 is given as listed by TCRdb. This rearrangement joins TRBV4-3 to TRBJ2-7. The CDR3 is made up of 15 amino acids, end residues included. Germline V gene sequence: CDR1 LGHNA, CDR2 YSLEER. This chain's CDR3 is CASSQDQETPYEQYL.

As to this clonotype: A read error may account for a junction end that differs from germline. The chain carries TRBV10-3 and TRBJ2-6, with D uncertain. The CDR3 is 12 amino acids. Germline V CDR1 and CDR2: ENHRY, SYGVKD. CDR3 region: CTSDSGVNVLTF. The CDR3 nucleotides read TGTACCTCAGATTCTGGGGTCAACGTCCTGACTTTC.

CDR3 sequence reads: CASSEEDGRGDNQPQHF. The CDR3 region has the DNA TGTGCCAGCAGTGAAGAGGATGGGCGCGGAGACAATCAGCCCCAGCATTTT. The rearrangement uses TRBV6-1 and TRBJ1-5; D is undetermined. Deletions cut 1 base from V and 3 bases from J, with 16 bases between. CDR3 length equals 17 residues. Germline-derived CDR1 and CDR2 are MNHNS and SASEGT.

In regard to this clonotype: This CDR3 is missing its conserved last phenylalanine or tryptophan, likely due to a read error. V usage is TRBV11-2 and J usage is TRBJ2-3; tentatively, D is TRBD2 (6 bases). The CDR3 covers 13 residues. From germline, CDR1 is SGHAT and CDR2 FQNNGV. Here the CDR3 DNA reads TGCGCCAGCAGCCCGGGGGACTTCATAACGCAGTATGTT. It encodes CASSPGDFITQYV.

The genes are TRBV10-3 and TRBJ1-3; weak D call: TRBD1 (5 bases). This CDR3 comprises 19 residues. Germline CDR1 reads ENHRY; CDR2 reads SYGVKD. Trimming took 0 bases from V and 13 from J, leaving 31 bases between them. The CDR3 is CAISESGVPFRGEGNSIYF. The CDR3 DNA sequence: TGTGCCATCAGTGAGTCGGGTGTCCCTTTTAGGGGAGAAGGAAACAGTATATATTTT.

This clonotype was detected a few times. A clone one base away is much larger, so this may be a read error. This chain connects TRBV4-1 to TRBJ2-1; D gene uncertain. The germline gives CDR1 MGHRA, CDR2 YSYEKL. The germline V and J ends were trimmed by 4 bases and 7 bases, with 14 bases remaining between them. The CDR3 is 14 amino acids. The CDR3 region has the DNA TGCGCCAGCAGCCCGCTCGGTAACAAGAATGAGCAGTTCTTC. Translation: CASSPLGNKNEQFF.

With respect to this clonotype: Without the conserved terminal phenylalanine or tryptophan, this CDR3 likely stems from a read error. CDR3 amino acids: CASSPQQEGLGEQFS. The CDR3 nucleotides are TGTGCCAGCAGCCCCCAGCAGGAGGGATTGGGTGAGCAGTTCTCA. The chain couples TRBV11-2 to TRBJ2-1; a weak D match, TRBD2 (6 bases). V lost 5 bases and J lost 9, with 20 bases in between. Germline CDR1 and CDR2: SGHAT and FQNNGV. This CDR3 is built from 15 residues.

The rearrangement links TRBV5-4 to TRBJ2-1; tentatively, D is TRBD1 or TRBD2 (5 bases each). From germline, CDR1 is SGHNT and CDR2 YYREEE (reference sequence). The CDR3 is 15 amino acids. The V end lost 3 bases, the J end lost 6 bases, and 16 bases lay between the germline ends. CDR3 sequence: CASSYGASRSNEQFF. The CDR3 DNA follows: TGTGCCAGCAGCTACGGGGCTAGCAGGAGCAATGAGCAGTTCTTC.

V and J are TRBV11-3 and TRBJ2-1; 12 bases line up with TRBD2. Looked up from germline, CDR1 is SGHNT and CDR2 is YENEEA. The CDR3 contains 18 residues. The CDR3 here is CVSGLHPPGTSGFNEQFF. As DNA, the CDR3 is TGTGTTAGCGGCTTACACCCCCCCGGGACTAGCGGGTTCAATGAGCAGTTCTTC.

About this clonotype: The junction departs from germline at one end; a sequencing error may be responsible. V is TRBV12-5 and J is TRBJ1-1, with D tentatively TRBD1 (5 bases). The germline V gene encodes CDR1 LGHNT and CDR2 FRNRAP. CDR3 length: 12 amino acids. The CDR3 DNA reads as TGTGCTAGTGGTTTGGGTCAGGGCCAAGCTCTCTTT. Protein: CASGLGQGQALF.

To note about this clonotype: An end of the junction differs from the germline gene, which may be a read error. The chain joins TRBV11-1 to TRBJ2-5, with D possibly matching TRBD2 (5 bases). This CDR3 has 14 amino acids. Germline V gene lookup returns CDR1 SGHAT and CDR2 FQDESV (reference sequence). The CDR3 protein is CAISGRVEVETKYF. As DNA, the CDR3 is TGTGCCATCAGTGGACGGGTGGAGGTGGAGACCAAGTACTTC.

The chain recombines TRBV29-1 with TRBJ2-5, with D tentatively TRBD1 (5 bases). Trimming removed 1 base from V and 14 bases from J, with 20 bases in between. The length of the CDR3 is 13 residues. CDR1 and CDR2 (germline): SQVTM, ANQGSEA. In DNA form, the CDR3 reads TGCAGCGTTGAAGGGACACTCAAAGAGACCGACTACTTC. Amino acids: CSVEGTLKETDYF. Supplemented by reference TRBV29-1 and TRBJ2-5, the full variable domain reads SAVISQKPSRDICQRGTSLTIQCQVDSQVTMMFWYRQQPGQSLTLIATANQGSEATYESGFVIDKFPISRPNLTFSTLTVSNMSPEDSSIYLCSVEGTLKETDYFGPGTRLLVL.

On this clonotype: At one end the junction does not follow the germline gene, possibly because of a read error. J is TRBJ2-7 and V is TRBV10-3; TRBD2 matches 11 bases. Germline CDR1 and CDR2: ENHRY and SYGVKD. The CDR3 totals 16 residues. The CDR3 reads CAISVSSGRNANEQYF. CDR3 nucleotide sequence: TGTGCCATCAGTGTTTCTAGCGGGAGGAATGCCAACGAGCAGTATTTC.

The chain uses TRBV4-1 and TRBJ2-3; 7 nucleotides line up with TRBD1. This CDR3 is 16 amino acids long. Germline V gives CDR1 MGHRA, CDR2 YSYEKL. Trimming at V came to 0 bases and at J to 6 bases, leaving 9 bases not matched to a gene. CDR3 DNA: TGCGCCAGCAGCCAAGACGGGACAGTTAACACGGATACGCAGTATTTT. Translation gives CASSQDGTVNTDTQYF.

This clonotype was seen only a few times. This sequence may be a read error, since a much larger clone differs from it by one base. The DNA for the CDR3 is TGTGCCTGCAGGAGACTGGTACTGGGGTTTGGCTACACCTTC. Its protein is CACRRLVLGFGYTF. The genes are TRBV2 and TRBJ1-2; the D is unclear. The CDR3 contains 14 residues. Germline values: CDR1 SNHLY, CDR2 FYNNEI.

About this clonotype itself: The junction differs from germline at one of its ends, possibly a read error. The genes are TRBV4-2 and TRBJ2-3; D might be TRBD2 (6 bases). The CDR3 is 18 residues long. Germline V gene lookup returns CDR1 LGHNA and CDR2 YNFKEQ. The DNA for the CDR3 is TGTGCCAGCAACCAAGTGGCGCTTCTAGCGAGGGCGACAGATACGCAGTATTTT. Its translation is CASNQVALLARATDTQYF.

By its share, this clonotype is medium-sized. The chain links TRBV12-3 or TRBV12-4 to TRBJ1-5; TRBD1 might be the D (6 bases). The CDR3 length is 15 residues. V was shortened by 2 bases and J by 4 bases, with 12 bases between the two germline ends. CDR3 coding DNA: TGTGCCAGCAGTTTAACGGACAGTTGGAATCAGCCCCAGCATTTT. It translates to CASSLTDSWNQPQHF.

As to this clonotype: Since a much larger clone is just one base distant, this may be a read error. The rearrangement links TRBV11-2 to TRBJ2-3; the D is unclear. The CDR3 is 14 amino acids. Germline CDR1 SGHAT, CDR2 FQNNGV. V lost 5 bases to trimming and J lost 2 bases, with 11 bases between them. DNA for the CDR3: TGTGCCAGCAGCCTGGGAATGCCCACAGATACGCAGTATTTT. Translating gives CASSLGMPTDTQYF.

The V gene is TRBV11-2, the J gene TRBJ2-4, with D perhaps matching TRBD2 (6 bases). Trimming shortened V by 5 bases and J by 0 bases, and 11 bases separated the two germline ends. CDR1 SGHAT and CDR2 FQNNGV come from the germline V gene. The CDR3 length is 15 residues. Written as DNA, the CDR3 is TGTGCCAGCAGCCGAACGGGACTAGCCAAAAACATTCAGTACTTC. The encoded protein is CASSRTGLAKNIQYF.

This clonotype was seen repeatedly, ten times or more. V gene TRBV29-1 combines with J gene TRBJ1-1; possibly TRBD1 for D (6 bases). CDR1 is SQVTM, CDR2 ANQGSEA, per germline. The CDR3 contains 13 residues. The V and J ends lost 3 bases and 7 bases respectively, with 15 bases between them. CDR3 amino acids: CSVEAKEGDEAFF. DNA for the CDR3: TGCAGCGTTGAGGCGAAGGAGGGGGATGAAGCTTTCTTT.

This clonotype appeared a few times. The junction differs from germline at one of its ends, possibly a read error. The CDR3 coding sequence is TGCGCCAGCACTGGATCCCCCAACTACAATGAGCAGTTCTTC. Its translation: CASTGSPNYNEQFF. This chain links TRBV6-1 with TRBJ2-1; no definite D call. CDR3 size: 14 residues. Germline CDR1 is MNHNS and CDR2 is SASEGT.